The 30 T cell receptor beta chains below were found in one sample sequenced in a study of T cells in Graves' hyperthyroidism and ophthalmopathy. Amplified regions were TCR beta CDR3 sequences from RNA transcripts. The HTBI primer set drove a first-round RT-PCR of the TCR CDR3. Each CDR3 protein gets one entry after TCRdb re-called the multiplex PCR reads with MiXCR. The data show about 840,000 distinct CDR3 sequences, about 38% seen once. Sample: blood. These receptors all come from a man younger than 35 with Graves' hyperthyroidism.

This clonotype was observed many times. The V gene is TRBV10-3, the J gene TRBJ1-2; D gene uncertain. CDR1 is ENHRY and CDR2 is SYGVKD in the germline V gene. V lost 6 bases to trimming and J lost 2 bases, with 16 bases between them. The CDR3 covers 15 residues. In DNA, the CDR3 is TGTGCCATCAGCGGGGAACAATCTTCGAACTATGGCTACACCTTC. Its translation: CAISGEQSSNYGYTF.

The chain uses TRBV15 and TRBJ1-4; D perhaps matches TRBD1 (5 bases). Germline CDR1 and CDR2: LNHNV and YYDKDF (reference sequence). CDR3 length: 16 residues. The V end was cut by 2 bases, the J end by 6 bases, with 16 bases between. The CDR3 region is CATSRSYAGDHEKLFF. The CDR3 DNA reads TGTGCCACCAGCAGATCCTACGCGGGGGACCATGAAAAACTGTTTTTT.

This clonotype was detected ten times or more. The chain couples TRBV29-1 to TRBJ1-1; D is possibly TRBD1 (5 bases). The length of the CDR3 is 12 residues. Trimming took off 5 bases at V and 4 bases at J, with 11 bases between the two ends. Germline V gene sequence: CDR1 SQVTM, CDR2 ANQGSEA. CDR3 region: CSVPGRSTEAFF. The CDR3 nucleotides read TGCAGCGTTCCAGGGAGGAGCACTGAAGCTTTCTTT.

Note on this clonotype: Given the absence of the conserved phenylalanine or tryptophan at the CDR3 end, a read error is likely. The chain carries TRBV4-3 and TRBJ1-1; D remains unclear. Germline CDR1 and CDR2: LGHNA and YSLEER. The CDR3 totals 13 residues. Trimming cost V 3 bases and J 5 bases, with 10 bases left between them. CDR3 sequence (DNA): TGCGCCAGCAGCCAGGGTCTTTTGACTGAAGCTTTCTCT. Its translation: CASSQGLLTEAFS.

V and J are TRBV14 and TRBJ2-7; 7 nucleotides agree with TRBD1. Germline CDR1 and CDR2: SGHDN and FVKESK. V lost 4 bases and J lost 3; bases outside the gene matches: 9. This CDR3 has 15 amino acids. The CDR3 bases are TGTGCCAGCAGCCCCCCGGGACAGAGGAGCTACGAGCAGTACTTC. It is translated as CASSPPGQRSYEQYF.

In this sample, this clonotype turned up many times. In DNA, the CDR3 is TGCAGTGCTACAGGCCCCCGGGGACCTGAAGCTTTCTTT. It is translated as CSATGPRGPEAFF. V is TRBV20-1 and J is TRBJ1-1, with D possibly being TRBD1 (5 bases). The germline V gene has CDR1 DFQATT and CDR2 SNEGSKA (reference sequence). Trimming removed 4 bases at V and 6 bases at J, with 15 bases between. CDR3 length: 13 residues.

This clonotype was observed at least ten times. The rearrangement joins TRBV29-1 to TRBJ1-4; weak D call: TRBD1 (6 bases). V was clipped by 6 bases and J by 4 bases, with 9 bases between them. The CDR3 has 12 residues. Germline V gene sequence: CDR1 SQVTM, CDR2 ANQGSEA. This chain's CDR3 is CSVGHGNEKLFF. The DNA of the CDR3 is TGCAGCGTGGGACACGGTAATGAAAAACTGTTTTTT.

The chain recombines TRBV28 with TRBJ1-4; D uncertain. The CDR3 is made up of 15 amino acids. Germline values: CDR1 MDHEN, CDR2 SYDVKM. The V end lost 5 bases, the J end lost 2 bases, and 12 bases lay between the germline ends. CDR3 residues: CASSQKGFTNEKLFF. The CDR3 coding sequence is TGTGCCAGCAGTCAGAAGGGTTTCACTAATGAAAAACTGTTTTTT.

This rearrangement joins TRBV10-3 to TRBJ1-2; perhaps TRBD1 as D (5 bases). Trimming left V 4 bases short and J 6 bases short, with 9 bases between. Germline V gene sequence: CDR1 ENHRY, CDR2 SYGVKD. The CDR3 contains 12 residues. The CDR3 loop reads CAISGGVDGYTF. Here the CDR3 DNA reads TGTGCCATCAGTGGGGGCGTAGATGGCTACACCTTC.

This clonotype was detected many times. This chain connects TRBV29-1 to TRBJ2-5, with D unclear. Germline V gene lookup returns CDR1 SQVTM and CDR2 ANQGSEA. This CDR3 is 15 amino acids long. Trimming removed 0 bases at V and 3 bases at J, with 14 bases between. CDR3: CSVEENRLPKETQYF. In DNA form, the CDR3 reads TGCAGCGTTGAAGAAAATCGCCTCCCCAAAGAGACCCAGTACTTC.

This clonotype was seen more than once but under ten times. This chain joins TRBV9 and TRBJ2-5; 9 bases line up with TRBD1. The CDR3 has 15 residues. The ends lost 0 bases at V and 4 bases at J; junction bases unmatched: 4. The germline gives CDR1 SGDLS, CDR2 YYNGEE. The CDR3 region has the DNA TGTGCCAGCAGCGTAGAGGGACAGGGAGCAGAGACCCAGTACTTC. Protein: CASSVEGQGAETQYF.

The J gene is TRBJ2-2, the V gene TRBV10-2; D unclear. CDR3 length: 13 amino acids. Trimming removed 6 bases from V and 2 bases from J, with 7 bases in between. In germline, CDR1 is WSHSY, CDR2 SAAADI. The CDR3 region is CASRQINTGELFF. As DNA, the CDR3 is TGCGCCAGCAGACAGATTAACACCGGGGAGCTGTTTTTT.

This clonotype appeared many times. The genes are TRBV12-3 or TRBV12-4 and TRBJ1-1; D is uncertain. V lost 4 bases and J lost 1, with 13 bases in between. There are 15 residues in the CDR3. The CDR3 nucleotides are TGTGCCAGCAGTTACCTACCCGGGCGGAACACTGAAGCTTTCTTT. Its translation: CASSYLPGRNTEAFF.

The chain carries TRBV5-4 and TRBJ2-7; 10 nucleotides align to TRBD2. The CDR3 has 15 amino acids. Trimming cost V 2 bases and J 2 bases; bases outside gene matches: 4. Looked up from germline, CDR1 is SGHNT and CDR2 is YYREEE (reference sequence). The CDR3 spells CASSFAAGGTYEQYF. CDR3 sequence (DNA): TGTGCCAGCAGCTTCGCAGCGGGGGGGACCTACGAGCAGTACTTC.

This clonotype came up a few times. The V gene is TRBV9, the J gene TRBJ1-3; D gene unclear. CDR3 length: 17 amino acids. Germline V gene lookup returns CDR1 SGDLS and CDR2 YYNGEE. The germline V and J ends were trimmed by 0 bases and 0 bases, with 13 bases remaining between them. The CDR3 is CASSVEGGGHSGNTIYF. CDR3 bases: TGTGCCAGCAGCGTAGAGGGTGGAGGTCACTCTGGAAACACCATATATTTT.

The chain joins TRBV7-9 to TRBJ2-7, with a possible D match to TRBD2 (7 bases). The V gene lost 5 bases and the J gene lost 2 bases, with 13 bases spanning the gap. Germline-derived CDR1 and CDR2 are SEHNR and FQNEAQ (reference sequence). CDR3 length: 14 amino acids. The CDR3 DNA reads TGTGCCAGCAGCCCTGGGGGGGCCCCCTACGAGCAGTACTTC. Translation gives CASSPGGAPYEQYF. Full variable domain (outside the CDR3, taken from reference TRBV7-9 and TRBJ2-7): DTGVSQNPRHKITKRGQNVTFRCDPISEHNRLYWYRQTLGQGPEFLTYFQNEAQLEKSRLLSDRFSAERPKGSFSTLEIQRTEQGDSAMYLCASSPGGAPYEQYFGPGTRLTVT.

The chain links TRBV6-6 to TRBJ1-2; possible D gene TRBD1, 6 bases. Trimming stripped 6 bases from V and 8 bases from J, with 16 bases between. Germline CDR1 MNHNY, CDR2 SVGAGI (reference sequence). The CDR3 covers 13 residues. CDR3: CASSNRVLGGYTF. The CDR3 nucleotides are TGTGCCAGCAGCAACAGGGTGTTAGGGGGCTACACCTTC.

CDR3 sequence: CASSASETGGHSPLHF. CDR3 DNA: TGTGCCAGCAGTGCTAGCGAGACAGGGGGTCATTCACCCCTCCACTTT. The chain links TRBV2 to TRBJ1-6; 9 nucleotides agree with TRBD1. Trimming took 4 bases from V and 8 from J; bases not matched to a gene: 9. The germline CDR1 and CDR2 sequences are SNHLY and FYNNEI. The CDR3 is 16 residues long.

This clonotype was counted only a few times. The V and J genes are TRBV12-3 or TRBV12-4 and TRBJ2-5, with 7 bases aligning to TRBD1. The trim removed 6 bases at V and 4 bases at J, leaving 8 bases unmatched. There are 14 residues in the CDR3. The DNA for the CDR3 is TGTGCCAGCAGGGATCAGGGGGTGGGAGAGACCCAGTACTTC. Translating it yields CASRDQGVGETQYF.

The chain carries TRBV5-1 and TRBJ1-1; D might be TRBD1 (6 bases). This CDR3 is 11 amino acids long. V lost 6 bases and J lost 6, with 9 bases in between. Looked up from germline, CDR1 is SGHRS and CDR2 is YFSETQ. CDR3 sequence reads: CASKGGAEAFF. The CDR3 region has the DNA TGCGCCAGCAAGGGGGGCGCTGAAGCTTTCTTT.

In this sample, this clonotype turned up a few times. The chain combines TRBV10-2 with TRBJ2-2; D perhaps matches TRBD2 (5 bases). V was trimmed by 8 bases and J by 8 bases, leaving 15 bases between them. Germline values: CDR1 WSHSY, CDR2 SAAADI. The CDR3 totals 13 residues. DNA of the CDR3: TGCGCCAGCGCCCGGGGTACGACGGGGGAGCTGTTTTTT. Encoded protein: CASARGTTGELFF.

At least ten counts were recorded for this clonotype. The chain couples TRBV20-1 to TRBJ1-2; D possibly corresponds to TRBD1 (5 bases). Trimming pared 6 bases from V and 6 bases from J, leaving 20 bases between. This CDR3 region has 14 residues. From germline, CDR1 is DFQATT and CDR2 SNEGSKA (reference sequence). CDR3 nucleotide sequence: TGCAGTGCACTCTCACCTACAGGAAAGCATGGCTACACCTTC. This gives the protein CSALSPTGKHGYTF.

In its sample, this clonotype was seen many times. The DNA of the CDR3 is TGTGCCAGCAGCGTGGCCTTTCGGAACACCATATATTTT. It translates to CASSVAFRNTIYF. The V and J genes are TRBV9 and TRBJ1-3; D ambiguous. The V gene lost 2 bases and the J gene lost 7 bases, with 10 bases spanning the gap. Germline CDR1 reads SGDLS; CDR2 reads YYNGEE. The CDR3 covers 13 residues.

This clonotype was recorded at least ten times. The V and J genes are TRBV29-1 and TRBJ1-2; D is unclear. This CDR3 is built from 11 residues. V dropped 8 bases and J dropped 12 bases, with 19 bases sitting between them. The germline V gene encodes CDR1 SQVTM and CDR2 ANQGSEA. CDR3 DNA sequence: TGCAGCCCCACTTCGGGTCCACGGGACACCTTC. It yields the protein CSPTSGPRDTF.

The chain employs TRBV20-1 and TRBJ1-6; D might be TRBD1 (6 bases). Per the germline V gene, CDR1 is DFQATT and CDR2 is SNEGSKA (reference sequence). The CDR3 covers 15 residues. Trimming pared 3 bases from V and 6 bases from J, leaving 15 bases between. The CDR3 sequence is CSARGTGLINSPLHF. CDR3 bases: TGCAGTGCTAGGGGAACAGGGCTGATTAATTCACCCCTCCACTTT.

The chain links TRBV7-2 to TRBJ2-7; tentatively, D is TRBD1 or TRBD2 (5 bases each). Per the germline V gene, CDR1 is SGHTA and CDR2 is FQGNSA. The ends were cut back, 2 bases at V and 12 bases at J, with 26 bases in the middle. The CDR3 spans 16 residues. CDR3 in amino acids: CASSLIGAGAEETPYF. The CDR3 DNA reads TGTGCCAGCAGCTTAATAGGCGCCGGGGCAGAGGAGACCCCGTACTTC.

This clonotype was observed a few times. The genes are TRBV6-1 and TRBJ2-5; 11 bases match TRBD2. CDR1 and CDR2 (germline): MNHNS, SASEGT. CDR3 size: 12 residues. The V segment lost 11 bases and the J segment 5 bases; nucleotides outside the gene matches: 4. The CDR3 region has the DNA TGTGCCTCTAGCGGGGGGTGGGAGACCCAGTACTTC. This translates into CASSGGWETQYF.

Here the CDR3 DNA reads TGCGCCAGCAGCCAAGATTGGGCAGGTGAAAGCAATCAGCCCCAGCATTTT. Translated, it gives CASSQDWAGESNQPQHF. The V and J genes are TRBV4-1 and TRBJ1-5; D gene uncertain. CDR1 is MGHRA and CDR2 is YSYEKL in the germline V gene. The CDR3 is 17 residues long. Trimming took 0 bases from V and 1 from J, leaving 13 bases between them.

This clonotype was observed at least ten times. This sequence joins TRBV7-8 and TRBJ1-2, with D possibly being TRBD1 (6 bases). The germline V gene encodes CDR1 SGHVS and CDR2 FQNEAQ. Trimming pared 1 base from V and 3 bases from J, leaving 12 bases between. This CDR3 comprises 15 residues. CDR3 DNA: TGTGCCAGCAGCTTAGGGTCGACAGGCTACTATGGCTACACCTTC. Its translation is CASSLGSTGYYGYTF.

The chain recombines TRBV29-1 with TRBJ2-2; 11 bases fit TRBD2. Germline CDR1 is SQVTM and CDR2 is ANQGSEA. Trimming removed 8 bases from V and 4 bases from J; junction bases left unmatched: 12. This CDR3 is built from 16 residues. This chain's CDR3 is CSWASGRSYPTGELFF. In nucleotides, the CDR3 is TGCAGCTGGGCTAGCGGGAGGTCCTACCCCACCGGGGAGCTGTTTTTT.